This TCR beta chain derives from a study of T cells after posttransplantation cyclophosphamide. The CDR3 is made up of 15 amino acids. V lost 7 bases, J lost 0 bases, and 13 bases lay in between. Germline-derived CDR1 and CDR2 are SGHAT and FQNNGV. Assay: immunoSEQ multiplex PCR; the TCRdb copy retains only in-frame clones and omits some. The specimen has tens of thousands of clones, none found just once. This clone was counted many times. Its antigen is still unknown. Overall study findings and caveats: Skin or GI-infiltrating T cells shared few TRB sequences with blood. Donor-recipient repertoire similarity was low at 1-2 months, rising over year one.

On the day of bone marrow donation, the related graft donor provided peripheral blood. The J gene is TRBJ2-1, the V gene TRBV11-2; tentative D call: TRBD2 (6 bases). Sequencing was done on a sample of PBMCs. The clonotype was recovered from a man aged 40-49 years in good health, CMV-negative, and a related stem cell transplant donor. CDR3 loop: CASTPLGGSYNEQFF. The CDR3 DNA follows: TGTGCCAGCACCCCCTTGGGGGGCTCCTACAATGAGCAGTTCTTC.